This entry describes one T cell receptor (beta chain). No antigen is known for it. The data originate from a study of Ad26.COV2.S vaccination and SARS-CoV-2 variants. Points from the study as a whole: Vaccinated and placebo-treated recipients had similar non-spike TCR breadth. Total T cell responses, in the TCR breadth and depth analyses, may have been underestimated.

Specified treatment: about 20 received Ad26.COV2.S at low or high dose, single or two shots; several received placebo; per-sample allocation not given. It was on day 63 after the first vaccine or placebo injection that samples were taken. Sequencing was performed with immunoSEQ multiplex PCR; in TCRdb, only in-frame clones are kept and a portion is missing. The sample holds some 330,000 clones, roughly nine tenths seen once. The germline V and J ends were trimmed by 3 bases and 7 bases, with 9 bases remaining between them. The germline V gene encodes CDR1 LNHDA and CDR2 SQIVND (reference sequence). CDR3 length equals 13 residues.

The chain employs TRBV19 and TRBJ2-2, with TRBD1 as a possible D gene (6 bases). This specimen was peripheral blood, taken in a trial of Ad26.COV2.S vaccine versus placebo. The sequence was obtained from a person aged 18-65 years who received the Ad26.COV2.S COVID-19 vaccine or a placebo. CDR3 loop: CASSIQGNGELFF. The CDR3 DNA reads as TGTGCCAGTAGTATTCAGGGGAACGGGGAGCTGTTTTTT.